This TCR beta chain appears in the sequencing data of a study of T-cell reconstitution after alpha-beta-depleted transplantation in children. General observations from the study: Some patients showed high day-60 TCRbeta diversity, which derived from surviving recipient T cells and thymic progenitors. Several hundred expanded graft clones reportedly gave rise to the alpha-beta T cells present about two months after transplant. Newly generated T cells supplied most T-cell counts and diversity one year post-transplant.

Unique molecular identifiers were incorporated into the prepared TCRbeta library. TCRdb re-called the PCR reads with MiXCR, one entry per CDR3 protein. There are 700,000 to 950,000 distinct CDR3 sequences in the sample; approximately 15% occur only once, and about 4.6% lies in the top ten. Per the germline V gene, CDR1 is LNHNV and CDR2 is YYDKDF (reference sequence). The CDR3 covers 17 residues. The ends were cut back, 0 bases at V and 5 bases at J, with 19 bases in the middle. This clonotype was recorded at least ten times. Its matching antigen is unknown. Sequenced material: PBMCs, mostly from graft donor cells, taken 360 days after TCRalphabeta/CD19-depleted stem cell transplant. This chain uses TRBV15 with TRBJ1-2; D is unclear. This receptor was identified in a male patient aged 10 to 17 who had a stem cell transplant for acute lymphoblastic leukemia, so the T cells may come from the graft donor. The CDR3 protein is CATSRDQPETLDYGYTF. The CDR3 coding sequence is TGTGCCACCAGCAGAGATCAGCCAGAAACTCTCGATTATGGCTACACCTTC.